This T cell receptor beta chain was identified in a study of blood T cells in healthy people across ages. The use of a sample-barcoded 5' primer and a J-beta primer mix characterized a second PCR of about 7 to 12 cycles. TCRdb reprocessed the 5' RACE reads with MiXCR, giving one entry per CDR3 protein. The repertoire holds about 600,000 distinct CDR3 sequences, with around 50% as singletons. The study, taken as a whole, reports: Diversity estimated from one million T cells was considered an underestimate.

Comments on this clonotype: The antigen remains unidentified.

The CDR3 runs to 14 residues. CDR1 and CDR2 from the germline V gene are SGHTA and FQGNSA. V was cut by 5 bases and J by 0 bases, with 10 bases left in between. The sequence came from a man older than 75 in good health. This chain uses TRBV7-2 with TRBJ2-5; D is possibly TRBD2 (6 bases). Sequenced material: blood. The CDR3 sequence: CASSPGDYQETQYF. The CDR3 DNA reads as TGTGCCAGCAGCCCGGGGGACTACCAAGAGACCCAGTACTTC. Combining the CDR3 with reference TRBV7-2 and TRBJ2-5 gives the whole variable domain GAGVSQSPSNKVTEKGKDVELRCDPISGHTALYWYRQSLGQGLEFLIYFQGNSAPDKSGLPSDRFSAERTGGSVSTLTIQRTQQEDSAVYLCASSPGDYQETQYFGPGTRLLVL.